This T cell receptor (beta chain) is from a study of somatic mutations in cytotoxic T cells in rheumatoid arthritis. Study-level results: The study found that the largest CD8+ clone exceeded 20% of CD8+ cells in 8 of 65 patients.

Produced via immunoSEQ multiplex PCR; TCRdb's table is partial and in-frame only. The sample gives roughly 16,000 clones, more than 75% of which show up once; about 15% is in the top ten. The CD4+ and CD8+ fractions came from positive magnetic bead selection and were purity-checked by flow cytometry. As to this clone: The antigen is unknown.

V dropped 4 bases and J dropped 0; count of bases not matched to a gene: 6. The CDR3 is 16 residues long. The germline gives CDR1 SGHRS, CDR2 YFSETQ. The chain links TRBV5-1 to TRBJ1-3; 8 bases are shared with TRBD1. Sequenced: CD8+ T cells sorted from blood. The receptor was isolated from a woman aged 50 to 60 with rheumatoid arthritis. The CDR3 region has the DNA TGCGCCAGCAGCCCGACAGGGGAGAGCTCTGGAAACACCATATATTTT. This codes for CASSPTGESSGNTIYF. The full variable domain, with the rest looked up from reference TRBV5-1 and TRBJ1-3, is KAGVTQTPRYLIKTRGQQVTLSCSPISGHRSVSWYQQTPGQGLQFLFEYFSETQRNKGNFPGRFSGRQFSNSRSEMNVSTLELGDSALYLCASSPTGESSGNTIYFGEGSWLTVV.